The 27 T cell receptor beta chains given below trace back to one sample, sequenced in a study of blood T cell repertoires in COVID-19. Using immunoSEQ multiplex PCR, the repertoire was profiled, and TCRdb retains in-frame clones only, with some absent. The sample holds approximately 190,000 clones, less than 90% seen once. Sequenced: peripheral blood. Source of these receptors: a human donor in a cohort sampled during active COVID-19.

The gene calls are TRBV18 and TRBJ1-1; the D is unclear. The germline gives CDR1 KGHSH, CDR2 LQKENI. V lost 5 bases and J 2 bases, leaving 9 bases between the germline ends. The length of the CDR3 is 13 residues. CDR3 region: CASSATVNTEAFF. In nucleotides, the CDR3 is TGTGCCAGCTCAGCTACAGTCAACACTGAAGCTTTCTTT.

This clone showed up just once. The chain links TRBV3-1 (or the pseudogene TRBV3-2) to TRBJ1-6; D might be TRBD1 (5 bases). V lost 0 bases to trimming and J lost 7 bases, with 10 bases between them. The CDR3 covers 15 residues. The germline gives CDR1 LGHDT, CDR2 YNNKEL (reference sequence). The CDR3 protein is CASSQEGQGNSPLHF. CDR3 DNA sequence: TGTGCCAGCAGCCAAGAAGGACAAGGAAATTCACCCCTCCACTTT.

The chain uses TRBV6-5 and TRBJ1-2; 11 bases are shared with TRBD1. The V segment lost 6 bases and the J segment 3 bases; nucleotides outside the gene matches: 6. This CDR3 is 15 amino acids long. Germline CDR1 and CDR2: MNHEY and SVGAGI. For the CDR3, the DNA is TGTGCCAGCAGCTCCCCGGGACAGGGGGACTATGGCTACACCTTC. Translated: CASSSPGQGDYGYTF.

The gene calls are TRBV11-3 and TRBJ2-7; the match to TRBD1 covers 10 bases. The CDR3 covers 14 residues. V was clipped by 3 bases and J by 6 bases; unmatched bases: 5. CDR1 is SGHNT and CDR2 is YENEEA in the germline V gene. The CDR3 sequence: CASSFRQGALEQYF. CDR3 coding DNA: TGTGCCAGCAGCTTTAGACAGGGGGCCCTCGAGCAGTACTTC.

The genes are TRBV28 and TRBJ2-1; 7 nucleotides line up with TRBD1. V dropped 7 bases and J dropped 9; count of bases not matched to a gene: 12. The CDR3 runs 14 residues. Looked up from germline, CDR1 is MDHEN and CDR2 is SYDVKM. The CDR3 bases are TGTGCCAGCAATACCGGGACAGACGGAGGTGAGCAGTTCTTC. Its translation is CASNTGTDGGEQFF.

This clone was counted only a few times. The chain recombines TRBV24-1 with TRBJ1-2, with 7 bases that match TRBD1. The CDR3 contains 13 residues. After removal of 9 bases from V and 6 bases from J, the junction contained 9 bases not matched to a gene. Germline CDR1 KGHDR, CDR2 SFDVKD. In nucleotides, the CDR3 is TGTGCCACCGCGCAGGGGACAGTGAATGGCTACACCTTC. Translation: CATAQGTVNGYTF.

The genes are TRBV5-1 and TRBJ2-3, with a possible D match to TRBD1 (6 bases). V was shortened by 4 bases and J by 2 bases, with 11 bases between the two germline ends. The CDR3 extends over 14 amino acids. Per germline, CDR1 SGHRS and CDR2 YFSETQ. CDR3 loop: CASSQDRNTDTQYF. The CDR3 DNA reads as TGCGCCAGCAGCCAGGACAGAAACACAGATACGCAGTATTTT.

V is TRBV27 and J is TRBJ2-5; D ambiguous. Germline V gene sequence: CDR1 MNHEY, CDR2 SMNVEV (reference sequence). The V and J ends lost 5 bases and 5 bases respectively, with 21 bases between them. The CDR3 totals 16 residues. This CDR3 is CASSAQVGRFGETQYF. The CDR3, as DNA: TGTGCCAGCAGTGCCCAAGTTGGCAGGTTCGGCGAGACCCAGTACTTC.

The chain links TRBV11-2 to TRBJ2-7, with D possibly being TRBD2 (5 bases). The V end was cut by 4 bases, the J end by 5 bases, with 21 bases between. The CDR3 is 16 amino acids. Germline V lookup: CDR1 SGHAT, CDR2 FQNNGV. CDR3 nucleotide sequence: TGTGCCAGCAGCTCACCCACCTCGGGAAGGGTCCACGAGCAGTACTTC. As protein: CASSSPTSGRVHEQYF.

V and J are TRBV5-1 and TRBJ1-2, with D perhaps TRBD1 (5 bases). The CDR3 has 14 residues. CDR1 and CDR2 (germline): SGHRS, YFSETQ. V lost 7 bases to trimming and J lost 6 bases, with 19 bases between them. The CDR3 region has the DNA TGCGCCAGCCGAGGCCAGGGTGGGTTAAATGGCTACACCTTC. Encoded protein: CASRGQGGLNGYTF.

The V call is TRBV7-3, the J call TRBJ2-1, with D maybe TRBD1 (6 bases). Germline V CDR1 and CDR2: SGHTA, FQGTGA. Trimming removed 3 bases at V and 1 base at J, with 10 bases between. The CDR3 has 15 amino acids. In DNA, the CDR3 is TGTGCCAGCAGCTTTAGGCAGGGGTCCTACAATGAGCAGTTCTTC. This translates into CASSFRQGSYNEQFF. The whole variable domain, filled in from reference TRBV7-3 and TRBJ2-1, reads GAGVSQTPSNKVTEKGKYVELRCDPISGHTALYWYRQSLGQGPEFLIYFQGTGAADDSGLPNDRFFAVRPEGSVSTLKIQRTERGDSAVYLCASSFRQGSYNEQFFGPGTRLTVL.

The chain is built from TRBV20-1 and TRBJ1-4; D unresolved. The CDR3 extends over 14 amino acids. CDR1 and CDR2 (germline): DFQATT, SNEGSKA (reference sequence). Trimming removed 3 bases from V and 1 base from J, with 9 bases in between. The CDR3 DNA sequence: TGCAGTGCTAGTCGTAGCGGAACTAATGAAAAACTGTTTTTT. Amino acid sequence: CSASRSGTNEKLFF.

Points on this clone: Other DNA sequences in the same sample also yield this CDR3. The chain has TRBV18 and TRBJ2-1; the match to TRBD1 covers 7 bases. This CDR3 contains 14 residues. Germline assignment: CDR1 KGHSH and CDR2 LQKENI. The V gene end was trimmed by 3 bases and the J gene end by 6 bases; junction bases not matched to a gene: 5. Here the CDR3 DNA reads TGTGCCAGCTCACCGAGACAGGGACGCAATGAGCAGTTCTTC. Translating it yields CASSPRQGRNEQFF.

This chain joins TRBV28 and TRBJ2-3; TRBD1 aligns across 7 bases. This CDR3 contains 16 residues. Per the germline V gene, CDR1 is MDHEN and CDR2 is SYDVKM. With V trimmed by 3 bases and J by 4 bases, 10 bases remained unmatched. The CDR3: CASSLNPRTGADTQYF. The CDR3 bases are TGTGCCAGCAGTTTGAACCCCCGAACAGGGGCAGATACGCAGTATTTT.

The J gene is TRBJ2-7, the V gene TRBV24-1, with 11 nucleotides matching TRBD2. The CDR3 has 15 residues. V dropped 0 bases and J dropped 4; count of bases not matched to a gene: 1. CDR1 KGHDR and CDR2 SFDVKD come from the germline V gene. The CDR3 DNA follows: TGTGCCACCAGTGATTTGGCTAGCGGGAGGTACGAGCAGTACTTC. Amino acids: CATSDLASGRYEQYF.

A few counts support this clone. This chain joins TRBV5-1 and TRBJ1-5, with a possible D match to TRBD1 (5 bases). Germline CDR1 reads SGHRS; CDR2 reads YFSETQ. This CDR3 region has 17 residues. Trimming removed 4 bases at V and 5 bases at J, with 22 bases between. Here the CDR3 reads CASSPSPGGLGDQPQHF. CDR3 nucleotides: TGCGCCAGCAGCCCCTCGCCCGGGGGATTGGGCGATCAGCCCCAGCATTTT.

This chain uses TRBV5-1 with TRBJ1-2, with 7 bases lining up with TRBD1. With V trimmed by 4 bases and J by 4 bases, 7 bases remained unmatched. The CDR3 extends over 14 amino acids. The germline V gene encodes CDR1 SGHRS and CDR2 YFSETQ. CDR3 region: CASSLGDSIYGYTF. The CDR3, as DNA: TGCGCCAGCAGCCTAGGGGACAGCATCTATGGCTACACCTTC. The full variable domain, its missing parts supplied by reference TRBV5-1 and TRBJ1-2, is KAGVTQTPRYLIKTRGQQVTLSCSPISGHRSVSWYQQTPGQGLQFLFEYFSETQRNKGNFPGRFSGRQFSNSRSEMNVSTLELGDSALYLCASSLGDSIYGYTFGSGTRLTVV.

The chain employs TRBV6-4 and TRBJ1-3, with D unclear. Per germline, CDR1 MRHNA and CDR2 SNTAGT. V was trimmed by 10 bases and J by 7 bases, leaving 20 bases between them. This CDR3 has 14 amino acids. CDR3 DNA sequence: TGTGCCATCCCCGGACGGGGAGTCGGGAACACCATATATTTT. It is translated as CAIPGRGVGNTIYF.

This chain uses TRBV2 with TRBJ2-1; 10 positions agree with TRBD2. Germline lookup yields CDR1 SNHLY and CDR2 FYNNEI. The CDR3 extends over 15 amino acids. V shed 7 bases, J shed 6 bases, and the junction held 9 bases outside the gene matches. CDR3 loop: CASTRTSGVPNEQFF. DNA of the CDR3: TGTGCCAGCACTCGTACTAGCGGGGTTCCCAATGAGCAGTTCTTC. Drawing the rest from reference TRBV2 and TRBJ2-1, the complete variable domain is EPEVTQTPSHQVTQMGQEVILRCVPISNHLYFYWYRQILGQKVEFLVSFYNNEISEKSEIFDDQFSVERPDGSNFTLKIRSTKLEDSAMYFCASTRTSGVPNEQFFGPGTRLTVL.

The rearrangement joins TRBV7-9 to TRBJ2-1; TRBD2 matches at 7 bases. Germline CDR1 is SEHNR and CDR2 is FQNEAQ (reference sequence). CDR3 size: 18 residues. Trimming at V came to 1 base and at J to 0 bases, leaving 9 bases not matched to a gene. The CDR3 spells CASSLDVTGRASYNEQFF. Written as DNA, the CDR3 is TGTGCCAGCAGCTTAGATGTAACGGGGAGGGCCTCCTACAATGAGCAGTTCTTC.

This chain links TRBV5-1 with TRBJ2-3; D uncertain. Trimming left V 6 bases short and J 1 base short, with 6 bases between. From germline, CDR1 is SGHRS and CDR2 YFSETQ. The CDR3 has 12 residues. This chain's CDR3 is CASNPGTDTQYF. DNA for the CDR3: TGCGCCAGCAATCCCGGCACAGATACGCAGTATTTT.

With respect to this clone: Other DNA sequences in this sample translate to the same CDR3. V is TRBV19 and J is TRBJ1-1; the D gene is possibly TRBD1 (5 bases). From germline, CDR1 is LNHDA and CDR2 SQIVND (reference sequence). Trimming left V 3 bases short and J 2 bases short, with 7 bases between. This CDR3 comprises 13 residues. CDR3 protein: CASSIRGNTEAFF. The CDR3 coding sequence is TGTGCCAGTAGTATTAGGGGTAACACTGAAGCTTTCTTT.

The chain employs TRBV30 and TRBJ2-3, with D possibly TRBD2 on 5 matching bases. Trimming cost V 8 bases and J 2 bases, with 20 bases left between them. CDR3 length equals 15 residues. The V gene's germline CDR1 is GTSNPN and CDR2 SVGIG (reference sequence). In nucleotides, the CDR3 is TGTGCCACATCCCCCGGGCTAGCCGACACAGATACGCAGTATTTT. It is translated as CATSPGLADTDTQYF.

J is TRBJ2-5 and V is TRBV29-1, with 7 bases matching TRBD2. Germline-derived CDR1 and CDR2 are SQVTM and ANQGSEA. This CDR3 is 12 amino acids long. V shed 6 bases, J shed 5 bases, and the junction held 6 bases outside the gene matches. CDR3 sequence: CSVPAGFETQYF. The CDR3 DNA reads TGCAGCGTGCCAGCGGGATTTGAGACCCAGTACTTC.

The chain recombines TRBV12-3 or TRBV12-4 with TRBJ2-2, with D possibly being TRBD2 (6 bases). The length of the CDR3 is 13 residues. With 6 bases removed from V and 4 bases from J, the gap between germline ends came to 9 bases. This CDR3 reads CASRGGPTGELFF. CDR3 DNA: TGTGCCAGCAGGGGAGGACCCACCGGGGAGCTGTTTTTT.

The V gene is TRBV5-1, the J gene TRBJ2-6, with D hard to call. This CDR3 spans 16 amino acids. CDR1 is SGHRS, CDR2 YFSETQ, per germline. Trimming removed 1 base at V and 1 base at J, with 9 bases between. For the CDR3, the DNA is TGCGCCAGCAGCTTGACCCCTGAGTCTGGGGCCAACGTCCTGACTTTC. As protein: CASSLTPESGANVLTF.

The chain joins TRBV29-1 to TRBJ2-3; TRBD2 matches at 12 bases. The CDR3 covers 15 residues. The J segment lost 3 bases and the V segment lost 8 bases, leaving 9 bases of the junction unmatched. Germline CDR1 is SQVTM and CDR2 is ANQGSEA. CDR3 nucleotide sequence: TGCAGCCTCATCCTAGCGGGAGGGCCTACAGATACGCAGTATTTT. Protein sequence: CSLILAGGPTDTQYF.